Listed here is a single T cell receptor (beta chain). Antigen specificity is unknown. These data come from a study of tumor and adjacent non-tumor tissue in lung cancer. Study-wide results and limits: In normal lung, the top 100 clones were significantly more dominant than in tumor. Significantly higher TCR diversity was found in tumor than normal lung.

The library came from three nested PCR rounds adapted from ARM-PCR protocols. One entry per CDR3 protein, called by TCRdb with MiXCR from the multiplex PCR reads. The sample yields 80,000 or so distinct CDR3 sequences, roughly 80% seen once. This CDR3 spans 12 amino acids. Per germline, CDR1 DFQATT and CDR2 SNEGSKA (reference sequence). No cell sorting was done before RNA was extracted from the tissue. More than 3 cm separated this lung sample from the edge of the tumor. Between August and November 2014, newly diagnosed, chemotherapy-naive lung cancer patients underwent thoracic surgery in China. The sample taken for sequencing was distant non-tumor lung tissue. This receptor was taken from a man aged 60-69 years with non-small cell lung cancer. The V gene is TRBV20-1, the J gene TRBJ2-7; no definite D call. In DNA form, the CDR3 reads TGCACTGTCAGTGCGGTCACCTACGAGCAGTACTTC. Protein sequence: CTVSAVTYEQYF.